These 18 T cell receptor beta chains originate from one sample sequenced in a study of blood T cell repertoires in COVID-19. The table came from immunoSEQ multiplex PCR; TCRdb's copy has only in-frame clones and leaves some out. The data hold about 150,000 clones, with roughly 71% observed a single time. The sequenced sample was peripheral blood. Receptors originate from an elderly woman with acute or convalescent COVID-19.

The chain employs TRBV27 and TRBJ1-2, with TRBD1 matching over 7 bases. In germline, CDR1 is MNHEY, CDR2 SMNVEV (reference sequence). The CDR3 sequence is 15 residues long. The ends lost 5 bases at V and 4 bases at J; junction bases unmatched: 10. The CDR3 coding sequence is TGTGCCAGCAGTCAAACAGCGACAGGGATCTATGGCTACACCTTC. The encoded protein is CASSQTATGIYGYTF.

About this clone: The same CDR3 is also encoded by other DNA sequences in this sample. The rearrangement links TRBV18 to TRBJ2-1, with D tentatively TRBD1 (5 bases). Per the germline V gene, CDR1 is KGHSH and CDR2 is LQKENI. This CDR3 contains 15 residues. V lost 3 bases, J lost 0 bases, and 9 bases lay in between. Here the CDR3 reads CASSPGQGSYNEQFF. The CDR3 DNA reads as TGTGCCAGCTCACCGGGGCAGGGCTCCTACAATGAGCAGTTCTTC.

This clone has more than one count but fewer than ten. The chain has TRBV6-5 and TRBJ1-5; D unresolved. The germline gives CDR1 MNHEY, CDR2 SVGAGI. Trimming cost V 2 bases and J 4 bases, with 9 bases left between them. This CDR3 is 14 amino acids long. The CDR3 region has the DNA TGTGCCAGCAGTTACGGTCAGAATAATCAGCCCCAGCATTTT. Its translation is CASSYGQNNQPQHF.

On this clone: Additional DNA sequences in this sample encode the identical CDR3. This chain links TRBV18 with TRBJ2-7; tentatively, D is TRBD2 (6 bases). Germline V gene lookup returns CDR1 KGHSH and CDR2 LQKENI. Trimming took off 6 bases at V and 2 bases at J, with 14 bases between the two ends. This CDR3 is built from 14 residues. In DNA form, the CDR3 reads TGTGCCAGCTCCGCAGCGGGCCTGGCCTACGAGCAGTACTTC. Amino acids: CASSAAGLAYEQYF.

CDR3: CASSLEGADFDEQFF. CDR3 DNA: TGCGCCAGCAGCTTGGAAGGGGCGGATTTCGATGAGCAGTTCTTC. This chain uses TRBV5-1 with TRBJ2-1; D may be TRBD1 (5 bases). CDR3 size: 15 residues. V lost 0 bases, J lost 8 bases, and 15 bases lay in between. Germline CDR1 reads SGHRS; CDR2 reads YFSETQ.

V usage is TRBV7-9 and J usage is TRBJ1-5, with D possibly matching TRBD1 (5 bases). The CDR3 contains 15 residues. The V end lost 4 bases, the J end lost 3 bases, and 13 bases lay between the germline ends. Germline CDR1 reads SEHNR; CDR2 reads FQNEAQ (reference sequence). CDR3 sequence reads: CASSSAGELNQPQHF. As DNA, the CDR3 is TGTGCCAGCAGCTCGGCGGGGGAACTCAATCAGCCCCAGCATTTT.

The rearrangement joins TRBV27 to TRBJ1-6; TRBD1 matches 9 bases. With 1 base clipped from V and 6 bases from J, the junction kept 1 base outside the gene matches. Per germline, CDR1 MNHEY and CDR2 SMNVEV (reference sequence). This CDR3 contains 15 residues. The DNA for the CDR3 is TGTGCCAGCAGTTTATTGGGACAGGGTAATTCACCCCTCCACTTT. This translates into CASSLLGQGNSPLHF.

This clone came up a few times. This chain connects TRBV5-1 to TRBJ1-1; tentatively, D is TRBD1 (5 bases). The V gene lost 3 bases and the J gene lost 2 bases, with 14 bases spanning the gap. The CDR3 has 15 residues. Germline lookup yields CDR1 SGHRS and CDR2 YFSETQ. The CDR3 DNA reads TGCGCCAGCAGCTCCGGCACTACAGGTAACACTGAAGCTTTCTTT. The encoded protein is CASSSGTTGNTEAFF. Based on the CDR3 plus reference TRBV5-1 and TRBJ1-1, the full variable domain is KAGVTQTPRYLIKTRGQQVTLSCSPISGHRSVSWYQQTPGQGLQFLFEYFSETQRNKGNFPGRFSGRQFSNSRSEMNVSTLELGDSALYLCASSSGTTGNTEAFFGQGTRLTVV.

This chain connects TRBV7-3 to TRBJ2-3; 7 bases map to TRBD1. CDR1 and CDR2 (germline): SGHTA, FQGTGA. Trimming at V came to 4 bases and at J to 0 bases, leaving 1 base not matched to a gene. This CDR3 spans 14 amino acids. CDR3 loop: CASSYRGSTDTQYF. In nucleotides, the CDR3 is TGTGCCAGCAGCTACAGGGGAAGCACAGATACGCAGTATTTT.

This clone occurred once. The chain combines TRBV20-1 with TRBJ2-5; 10 bases are shared with TRBD2. The CDR3 consists of 15 residues. V gave up 3 bases and J gave up 5 bases; unmatched junction bases: 9. The germline V gene encodes CDR1 DFQATT and CDR2 SNEGSKA (reference sequence). The CDR3 here is CSASEIAGGWETQYF. For the CDR3, the DNA is TGCAGTGCTAGTGAAATAGCGGGGGGATGGGAGACCCAGTACTTC.

The J gene is TRBJ1-3, the V gene TRBV19, with D possibly matching TRBD1 (5 bases). Trimming pared 5 bases from V and 12 bases from J, leaving 20 bases between. This CDR3 has 14 residues. Germline CDR1 is LNHDA and CDR2 is SQIVND (reference sequence). The CDR3 bases are TGTGCCAGTAGTCCCCGGCAGGGATTTTACATCATATATTTT. Translated, it gives CASSPRQGFYIIYF.

This clone has a single count. CDR3 amino acids: CASSVAYGGPVDEQFF. The CDR3 DNA follows: TGTGCCAGCAGCGTAGCTTACGGGGGGCCAGTGGATGAGCAGTTCTTC. The chain combines TRBV9 with TRBJ2-1, with TRBD2 as a possible D gene (7 bases). The V and J ends lost 0 bases and 8 bases respectively, with 18 bases between them. CDR3 length: 16 residues. Per the germline V gene, CDR1 is SGDLS and CDR2 is YYNGEE.

V usage is TRBV5-1 and J usage is TRBJ2-2; D might be TRBD1 (6 bases). CDR1 and CDR2 (germline): SGHRS, YFSETQ. The CDR3 runs to 15 residues. V was trimmed by 4 bases and J by 3 bases, leaving 13 bases between them. CDR3 residues: CASSQGQRHTGELFF. DNA for the CDR3: TGCGCCAGCAGCCAGGGGCAGCGCCACACCGGGGAGCTGTTTTTT. Supplemented by reference TRBV5-1 and TRBJ2-2, the full variable domain reads KAGVTQTPRYLIKTRGQQVTLSCSPISGHRSVSWYQQTPGQGLQFLFEYFSETQRNKGNFPGRFSGRQFSNSRSEMNVSTLELGDSALYLCASSQGQRHTGELFFGEGSRLTVL.

In its sample, this clone was seen a few times. The V call is TRBV24-1, the J call TRBJ1-1; D is unclear. The V end lost 4 bases, the J end lost 5 bases, and 7 bases lay between the germline ends. Germline V lookup: CDR1 KGHDR, CDR2 SFDVKD. This CDR3 has 12 residues. The CDR3 reads CATSDGNTEAFF. The CDR3 bases are TGTGCCACCAGTGACGGGAATACTGAAGCTTTCTTT.

The CDR3 sequence is CASSRQGRNTEAFF. The CDR3 DNA reads TGCGCCAGCAGCCGACAGGGCCGGAACACTGAAGCTTTCTTT. The genes are TRBV5-1 and TRBJ1-1, with 7 bases identical to TRBD1. V lost 4 bases and J lost 1; bases outside the gene matches: 4. This CDR3 spans 14 amino acids. Germline values: CDR1 SGHRS, CDR2 YFSETQ.

This rearrangement joins TRBV30 to TRBJ1-4; TRBD1 might be the D (5 bases). Deletions cut 6 bases from V and 3 bases from J, with 11 bases between. There are 13 residues in the CDR3. Per germline, CDR1 GTSNPN and CDR2 SVGIG (reference sequence). The CDR3 reads CACVGPANEKLFF. Written as DNA, the CDR3 is TGTGCCTGCGTGGGGCCTGCTAATGAAAAACTGTTTTTT.

This sequence joins TRBV2 and TRBJ2-1; maybe TRBD2 (7 bases). Between the trimmed V and J ends, which lost 2 bases and 2 bases, there was a span of 10 bases. CDR1 and CDR2 from the germline V gene are SNHLY and FYNNEI. The CDR3 has 15 residues. The CDR3 loop reads CASSEMGGPYNEQFF. The DNA of the CDR3 is TGTGCCAGCAGTGAAATGGGGGGGCCCTACAATGAGCAGTTCTTC.

This clone was seen only a few times. An end of the junction does not agree with germline; a read error may underlie this. This chain connects TRBV5-1 to TRBJ1-4; maybe TRBD1 (6 bases). Germline loops: CDR1 SGHRS, CDR2 YFSETQ. The CDR3 loop spans 14 amino acids. The CDR3 region is CASSLAGVNGKLFF. CDR3 DNA sequence: TGCGCCAGCAGCTTAGCAGGGGTCAATGGAAAACTGTTTTTT. Combining the CDR3 with reference TRBV5-1 and TRBJ1-4 gives the whole variable domain KAGVTQTPRYLIKTRGQQVTLSCSPISGHRSVSWYQQTPGQGLQFLFEYFSETQRNKGNFPGRFSGRQFSNSRSEMNVSTLELGDSALYLCASSLAGVNGKLFFGSGTQLSVL.